This section outlines one T cell receptor (beta chain) sequence together with its context. These data come from a study of blood T cell repertoires in COVID-19. Study information: COVID-19 samples, acute and convalescent, were from the United States, Italy and Spain.

Assay: immunoSEQ multiplex PCR; the TCRdb copy retains only in-frame clones and omits some. Among 150,000 to 200,000 clones listed, around nine tenths were seen once. Germline V gene sequence: CDR1 MNHEY, CDR2 SMNVEV (reference sequence). The CDR3 totals 18 residues. V lost 0 bases and J lost 5; bases outside the gene matches: 13. Sequencing was done on a sample of peripheral blood. The V call is TRBV27, the J call TRBJ2-7; TRBD2 matches at 10 bases. The TCR comes from a man between 65 and 85 years old with acute or convalescent COVID-19. The CDR3 here is CASSLSISSTGLANEQYF. The DNA of the CDR3 is TGTGCCAGCAGTTTATCAATATCTTCAACGGGACTAGCGAACGAGCAGTACTTC.